This T cell receptor (beta chain) was found in a study of blood T cell repertoires in COVID-19. Study background: Recovered participants had two consecutive negative NP/OP PCR tests, healthcare professional clearance, or symptom resolution. Samples of COVID-19 (acute and convalescent) were obtained from the United States, Italy and Spain.

Original handling: Amplification from reference gene primers served as the basis for estimated nucleated cell counts. The assay was immunoSEQ multiplex PCR, and TCRdb's table has in-frame clones only and misses some. V and J calls and clone size are copied from that table; D and trimming were computed from the DNA. The table records hundreds of thousands of clones, around 89% of them present only once. The TCR comes from an older woman in a cohort exposed to, infected with or recovered from COVID-19 (not recorded which). Sequenced sample: PBMCs or T cells enriched from blood (not recorded which).

DNA of the CDR3: TGTGCCAGCAGTGTGGAGGGAAACATTCAGTACTTC. It specifies CASSVEGNIQYF. This chain uses TRBV28 with TRBJ2-4; D is perhaps TRBD2 (6 bases). This CDR3 is built from 12 residues. V lost 5 bases to trimming and J lost 6 bases, with 8 bases between them. CDR1 MDHEN and CDR2 SYDVKM come from the germline V gene.